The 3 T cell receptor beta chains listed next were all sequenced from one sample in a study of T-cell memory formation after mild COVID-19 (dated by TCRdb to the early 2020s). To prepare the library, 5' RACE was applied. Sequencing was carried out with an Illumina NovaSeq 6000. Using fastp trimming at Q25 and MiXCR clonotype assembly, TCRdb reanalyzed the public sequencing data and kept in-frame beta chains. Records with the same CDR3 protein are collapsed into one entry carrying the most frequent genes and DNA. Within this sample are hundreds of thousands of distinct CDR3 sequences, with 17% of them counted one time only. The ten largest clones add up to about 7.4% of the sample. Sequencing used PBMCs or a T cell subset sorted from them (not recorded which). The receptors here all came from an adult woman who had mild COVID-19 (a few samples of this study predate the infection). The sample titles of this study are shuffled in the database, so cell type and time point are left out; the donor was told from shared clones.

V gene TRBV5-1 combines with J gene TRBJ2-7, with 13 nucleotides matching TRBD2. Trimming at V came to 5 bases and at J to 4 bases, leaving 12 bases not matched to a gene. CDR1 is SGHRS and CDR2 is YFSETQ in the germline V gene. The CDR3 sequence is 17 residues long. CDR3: CASSLVEGLAGRYEQYF. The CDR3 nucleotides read TGCGCCAGCAGTCTGGTGGAGGGACTAGCGGGACGGTACGAGCAGTACTTC. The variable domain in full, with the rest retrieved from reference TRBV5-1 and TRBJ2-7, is KAGVTQTPRYLIKTRGQQVTLSCSPISGHRSVSWYQQTPGQGLQFLFEYFSETQRNKGNFPGRFSGRQFSNSRSEMNVSTLELGDSALYLCASSLVEGLAGRYEQYFGPGTRLTVT.

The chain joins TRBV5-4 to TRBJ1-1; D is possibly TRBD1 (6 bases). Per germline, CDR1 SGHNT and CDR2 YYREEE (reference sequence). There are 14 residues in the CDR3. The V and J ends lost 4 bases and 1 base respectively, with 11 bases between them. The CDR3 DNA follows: TGTGCCAGCAGCCGTAGGGACAAGAACACTGAAGCTTTCTTT. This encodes CASSRRDKNTEAFF.

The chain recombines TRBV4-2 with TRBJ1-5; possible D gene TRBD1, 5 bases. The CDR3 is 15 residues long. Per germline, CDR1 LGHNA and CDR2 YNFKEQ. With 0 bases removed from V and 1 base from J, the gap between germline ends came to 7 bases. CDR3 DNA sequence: TGTGCCAGCAGCCAAGACCAGGGCAGCAATCAGCCCCAGCATTTT. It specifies CASSQDQGSNQPQHF.